Presented here are 8 T cell receptor beta chains from one specimen sequenced in a study of blood T cells in healthy people across ages. Next came a second PCR, run for 7 to 11 cycles, which used a sample-barcoded 5' primer along with a J-beta primer mix. TCRdb reprocessed the 5' RACE reads via MiXCR and lists one record per CDR3 protein. The table shows 750,000 to 950,000 distinct CDR3 sequences, with 20% to 30% occurring only once. These data also formed part of another study, on T cells of mothers and their children.

Specimen: blood. The receptors come from a boy aged 10-17 years in good health.

This clonotype was recorded many times. The chain has TRBV10-3 and TRBJ2-1; 10 positions agree with TRBD2. V shed 6 bases, J shed 8 bases, and the junction held 10 bases outside the gene matches. This CDR3 contains 15 residues. CDR1 ENHRY and CDR2 SYGVKD come from the germline V gene. Here the CDR3 DNA reads TGTGCCATCAGGGCCAGCGGGGGGGCCGGAGATGAGCAGTTCTTC. Translated: CAIRASGGAGDEQFF.

This clonotype has ten or more counts. This chain joins TRBV12-3 or TRBV12-4 and TRBJ1-4; D may be TRBD1 (6 bases). Trimming took 6 bases from V and 5 from J, leaving 13 bases between them. The CDR3 totals 14 residues. The CDR3 sequence is CASSLRGLNEKLFF. CDR3 DNA: TGTGCCAGCAGCCTCAGGGGCCTGAATGAAAAACTGTTTTTT.

The V call is TRBV2, the J call TRBJ1-2, with TRBD1 identical over 9 bases. This CDR3 spans 17 amino acids. V shed 6 bases and J 2 bases; nucleotides not matched to a gene: 13. Germline CDR1 reads SNHLY; CDR2 reads FYNNEI. The CDR3 bases are TGTGCCAGCAGCTATCCGGGACAGGGCCTTACAAACTATGGCTACACCTTC. Translation: CASSYPGQGLTNYGYTF.

J is TRBJ2-2 and V is TRBV7-9, with D perhaps TRBD2 (6 bases). The ends were cut back, 3 bases at V and 4 bases at J, with 12 bases in the middle. The CDR3 totals 15 residues. Germline CDR1 and CDR2: SEHNR and FQNEAQ (reference sequence). This CDR3 is CASSFLAGSTGELFF. The CDR3 nucleotides are TGTGCCAGCAGCTTTCTAGCCGGGAGCACCGGGGAGCTGTTTTTT.

This clonotype was observed a handful of times. J is TRBJ1-1 and V is TRBV12-3 or TRBV12-4, with TRBD1 as a possible D gene (5 bases). The length of the CDR3 is 14 residues. V was clipped by 2 bases and J by 3 bases, with 10 bases between them. CDR3 DNA sequence: TGTGCCAGCAGTTTATCGGGGGGGGACACTGAAGCTTTCTTT. Protein sequence: CASSLSGGDTEAFF.

V gene TRBV5-1 combines with J gene TRBJ2-5; 10 nucleotides match TRBD1. The junction had 6 bases not matched to a gene; V was cut back by 4 bases and J by 3 bases. This CDR3 contains 15 residues. CDR1 and CDR2 (germline): SGHRS, YFSETQ. The CDR3 here is CASSTGGTGEETQYF. The CDR3 DNA reads as TGCGCCAGCAGCACCGGCGGGACAGGGGAAGAGACCCAGTACTTC.

This clonotype has just a few counts. This rearrangement joins TRBV7-9 to TRBJ2-1, with D uncertain. Matching the DNA end better, TRBJ2-5 makes the J call doubtful. This CDR3 is 11 amino acids long. The germline gives CDR1 SEHNR, CDR2 FQNEAQ (reference sequence). Here the CDR3 DNA reads TGTGCCAGCACCCCCGAGGTGGACCAGTACTTC. Residues: CASTPEVDQYF.

This chain connects TRBV5-1 to TRBJ2-5; the D gene is possibly TRBD2 (5 bases). This CDR3 is 15 amino acids long. Germline-derived CDR1 and CDR2 are SGHRS and YFSETQ. The V end lost 0 bases, the J end lost 3 bases, and 12 bases lay between the germline ends. CDR3 region: CASSLAGDSEETQYF. The CDR3 region has the DNA TGCGCCAGCAGCTTGGCCGGGGATAGTGAAGAGACCCAGTACTTC.